This T cell receptor (beta chain) originates from a study of T cell responses to AZD1222 COVID-19 vaccine. Regarding the study as a whole: Baseline seropositives among AZD1222 recipients totaled only 5 to 7. Vaccination with two AZD1222 doses was followed by a rise in Spike-specific TCR breadth and depth. Reports indicate that nearly half of spike-specific TCRs are directed at unmutated variant regions. Repertoires were obtained only post-peak T cell response.

Concerning this clone itself: Its antigen is undetermined.

Some clones are missing from TCRdb's copy, which holds only in-frame ones; the method was immunoSEQ multiplex PCR. The repertoire includes some 150,000 clones, more than 80% of them detected once, and just under 3% sits in the top ten. V trimming: 0 bases; J trimming: 3 bases; junction bases outside the gene matches: 2. The CDR3 extends over 16 amino acids. Per the germline V gene, CDR1 is SGHRS and CDR2 is YFSETQ. The specimen was peripheral blood, collected on day 0 of AZD1222 vaccination. The origin of this receptor is an adult in good health. The chain has TRBV5-1 and TRBJ1-6; 8 bases line up with TRBD1. The DNA for the CDR3 is TGCGCCAGCAGCTTGGGAACAGGGGGCTATAATTCACCCCTCCACTTT. Protein: CASSLGTGGYNSPLHF.